The source of this TCR beta chain is a study of shared clonotypes between healthy human individuals. Study-level results: Generally, estimated richness proved larger in naive subsets than it did in memory subsets. Between four donors, naive CD4 clonotypes were shared at a level of approximately 5%. In contrast to clonotypes shared by all four donors, non-shared clonotypes had lower generation probabilities.

Some clones are missing from TCRdb's copy, which holds only in-frame ones; the method was immunoSEQ multiplex PCR. The sample yields some 2,500,000 clones, over 85% seen once. V was trimmed by 6 bases and J by 3 bases, leaving 18 bases between them. The CDR3 loop spans 15 amino acids. From germline, CDR1 is MNHNS and CDR2 SASEGT. On this clone itself: Its antigen is as yet unknown.

The gene calls are TRBV6-1 and TRBJ2-7; perhaps TRBD1 as D (5 bases). The TCR originated in a man between 18 and 35 years old in good health. Some clones in this sample may be carry-over from other donors' samples. Sample: naive CD4+ T cells from PBMCs. Described subset: CD45RA+ positively selected. This chain's CDR3 is CASSPEPLDNYEQYF. The DNA of the CDR3 is TGTGCCAGCAGCCCCGAGCCCCTGGACAACTACGAGCAGTACTTC.